Below are 18 T cell receptor beta chains sequenced from a single sample in a study of regulatory T cells in long-lasting Graves disease. With iRepertoire HTBI primers and Arm-PCR of CDR3 regions, TCR beta libraries were built. MiXCR, applied by TCRdb to the multiplex PCR reads, yields one record per CDR3 protein. The data hold roughly 300,000 distinct CDR3 sequences, with about 20% observed a single time. As for time point: persistent/refractory GD, antithyroid drugs over 5 years with positive TRAb. Extracted RNA from PBMCs served as the source of the TCR library. Here the sequenced sample was peripheral blood mononuclear cells (PBMCs), taken when the disease was refractory, from a patient treated with antithyroid drugs. Receptor source: a female donor with Graves disease.

This clonotype was observed at least ten times. The chain recombines TRBV20-1 with TRBJ2-7; D tentatively reads TRBD1 or TRBD2 (5 bases each). The germline CDR1 and CDR2 sequences are DFQATT and SNEGSKA (reference sequence). This CDR3 is built from 13 residues. The V end was cut by 4 bases, the J end by 0 bases, with 10 bases between. The CDR3 DNA sequence: TGCAGTGCTAAAGGGACGAGCTCCTACGAGCAGTACTTC. Protein: CSAKGTSSYEQYF.

This clonotype showed up many times. The chain joins TRBV28 to TRBJ2-7; 7 nucleotides line up with TRBD1. The germline CDR1 and CDR2 sequences are MDHEN and SYDVKM. The CDR3 is 15 amino acids. V shed 6 bases and J 3 bases; nucleotides not matched to a gene: 11. The CDR3 reads CASSPTPGQSYEQYF. The DNA of the CDR3 is TGTGCCAGCAGCCCTACCCCGGGACAGAGCTACGAGCAGTACTTC.

Many counts were recorded for this clonotype. The J gene is TRBJ1-1, the V gene TRBV18, with D possibly matching TRBD1 (5 bases). Looked up from germline, CDR1 is KGHSH and CDR2 is LQKENI. The CDR3 spans 14 residues. The V and J ends lost 3 bases and 10 bases respectively, with 18 bases between them. This CDR3 reads CASSPGTGEIGAFF. The CDR3 coding sequence is TGTGCCAGCTCACCTGGTACGGGGGAAATCGGAGCTTTCTTT.

J is TRBJ2-3 and V is TRBV11-3; TRBD1 matches at 10 bases. This CDR3 contains 17 residues. The germline V gene encodes CDR1 SGHNT and CDR2 YENEEA. The V gene end was trimmed by 5 bases and the J gene end by 3 bases; junction bases not matched to a gene: 11. CDR3 nucleotide sequence: TGTGCCAGCAGCGGCCGGGACAGGGGTGTTAAAACAGATACGCAGTATTTT. It encodes CASSGRDRGVKTDTQYF.

In this sample, this clonotype turned up a few times. The chain carries TRBV9 and TRBJ2-6; the D is unclear. V lost 0 bases, J lost 1 base, and 8 bases lay in between. Germline assignment: CDR1 SGDLS and CDR2 YYNGEE. The CDR3 length is 16 residues. CDR3 DNA: TGTGCCAGCAGCGTAGAGGCGGCGTCTGGGGCCAACGTCCTGACTTTC. This translates into CASSVEAASGANVLTF. The full variable domain, completed using reference TRBV9 and TRBJ2-6, is DSGVTQTPKHLITATGQRVTLRCSPRSGDLSVYWYQQSLDQGLQFLIQYYNGEERAKGNILERFSAQQFPDLHSELNLSSLELGDSALYFCASSVEAASGANVLTFGAGSRLTVL.

This clonotype was counted between two and nine times. The chain combines TRBV24-1 with TRBJ1-5; 9 nucleotides align to TRBD1. From germline, CDR1 is KGHDR and CDR2 SFDVKD. V was pared by 10 bases and J by 5 bases, with 5 bases of the junction left unmatched. The CDR3 is 13 residues long. DNA of the CDR3: TGTGCCACGAGGGACAGGGTGGATCAGCCCCAGCATTTT. Translated, it gives CATRDRVDQPQHF.

This clonotype was observed many times. This chain joins TRBV11-2 and TRBJ2-5; D is possibly TRBD1 or TRBD2 (5 bases each). The CDR3 sequence is 14 residues long. V was pared by 0 bases and J by 9 bases, with 14 bases between. Germline V gives CDR1 SGHAT, CDR2 FQNNGV. CDR3 sequence (DNA): TGTGCCAGCAGCTTAGATCCCGGGGCACGGGCCCAGTACTTC. It is translated as CASSLDPGARAQYF.

This clonotype was seen many times. The chain uses TRBV29-1 and TRBJ2-7, with TRBD1 identical over 9 bases. The CDR3 sequence is 14 residues long. The J segment lost 5 bases and the V segment lost 7 bases, leaving 12 bases of the junction unmatched. CDR1 SQVTM and CDR2 ANQGSEA come from the germline V gene. CDR3 region: CSAQTDRGLHEQYF. In DNA, the CDR3 is TGCAGCGCCCAAACGGACAGGGGATTACACGAGCAGTACTTC.

CDR3 region: CASSLWGGRHEQYF. The CDR3 DNA is TGTGCCAGCAGCTTGTGGGGGGGCCGCCACGAGCAGTACTTC. The chain is built from TRBV5-6 and TRBJ2-7, with D perhaps TRBD2 (7 bases). The CDR3 spans 14 residues. The V gene's germline CDR1 is SGHDT and CDR2 YYEEEE. The V end lost 1 base, the J end lost 5 bases, and 13 bases lay between the germline ends.

The chain is built from TRBV5-1 and TRBJ2-2; 9 nucleotides align to TRBD1. Germline V gene data show CDR1 as SGHRS and CDR2 as YFSETQ. The V and J ends lost 4 bases and 4 bases, in that order; junction bases with no gene match: 14. CDR3 length: 18 amino acids. The DNA for the CDR3 is TGCGCCAGCAGCAGGTTCCGGGACAGGGTTTTCGGCACCGGGGAGCTGTTTTTT. It codes for CASSRFRDRVFGTGELFF.

The J gene is TRBJ2-7, the V gene TRBV13; tentative D call: TRBD1 (6 bases). The CDR3 is 13 residues long. In germline, CDR1 is PRHDT, CDR2 FYEKMQ (reference sequence). Between the trimmed V and J ends, which lost 5 bases and 3 bases, there was a span of 11 bases. The CDR3, as DNA: TGTGCCAGCAGCCAAGGACAGCACTACGAGCAGTACTTC. It codes for CASSQGQHYEQYF.

The chain uses TRBV19 and TRBJ1-3; D ambiguous. CDR1 LNHDA and CDR2 SQIVND come from the germline V gene (reference sequence). CDR3 length: 15 residues. V was shortened by 2 bases and J by 2 bases, with 10 bases between the two germline ends. The CDR3 is CASSIMAGTGNTIYF. The CDR3, as DNA: TGTGCCAGTAGTATAATGGCTGGCACTGGAAACACCATATATTTT. Full variable domain (missing parts from reference TRBV19 and TRBJ1-3): DGGITQSPKYLFRKEGQNVTLSCEQNLNHDAMYWYRQDPGQGLRLIYYSQIVNDFQKGDIAEGYSVSREKKESFPLTVTSAQKNPTAFYLCASSIMAGTGNTIYFGEGSWLTVV.

This clonotype has only a few counts. This chain uses TRBV20-1 with TRBJ1-5; D is uncertain. CDR3 length: 14 residues. V lost 3 bases to trimming and J lost 5 bases, with 14 bases between them. The germline V gene encodes CDR1 DFQATT and CDR2 SNEGSKA (reference sequence). This CDR3 reads CSARKAGPHQPQHF. CDR3 bases: TGCAGTGCTAGGAAGGCCGGGCCGCATCAGCCCCAGCATTTT.

The V call is TRBV18, the J call TRBJ1-2, with D possibly TRBD1 on 5 matching bases. The germline gives CDR1 KGHSH, CDR2 LQKENI. The ends were cut back, 4 bases at V and 3 bases at J, with 9 bases in the middle. There are 13 residues in the CDR3. The CDR3 is CASSQGRDYGYTF. The CDR3 DNA reads as TGTGCCAGCTCACAGGGGCGGGACTATGGCTACACCTTC.

The chain couples TRBV29-1 to TRBJ2-3; 8 bases agree with TRBD2. The CDR3 spans 13 residues. V lost 7 bases to trimming and J lost 0 bases; unmatched junction nucleotides: 3. Germline values: CDR1 SQVTM, CDR2 ANQGSEA. This CDR3 reads CSAERGSTDTQYF. CDR3 coding DNA: TGCAGCGCTGAGCGGGGGAGCACAGATACGCAGTATTTT.

There are many counts of this clonotype. The V call is TRBV12-3 or TRBV12-4, the J call TRBJ1-1; the D gene is possibly TRBD1 (5 bases). V was pared by 6 bases and J by 5 bases, with 10 bases between. The CDR3 is 12 amino acids. The chain's CDR3 is CASSGRGTEAFF. The DNA of the CDR3 is TGTGCCAGCAGCGGCCGGGGGACTGAAGCTTTCTTT.

Comments on this clonotype: A clone one base away is much larger, so this may be a read error. The rearrangement joins TRBV6-2 or TRBV6-3 to TRBJ1-2; no clear D gene. The CDR3 has 18 residues. Germline V lookup: CDR1 MNHEY, CDR2 SVGEGT. The CDR3 spells CASSYLNRRMTHNYGYIF. DNA for the CDR3: TGTGCCAGCAGTTACTTAAACCGACGAATGACACATAACTATGGCTACATCTTC.

This clonotype showed up just a few times. J is TRBJ2-7 and V is TRBV20-1; 10 bases line up with TRBD1. CDR3 length: 15 residues. V shed 5 bases and J 2 bases; nucleotides not matched to a gene: 9. Per the germline V gene, CDR1 is DFQATT and CDR2 is SNEGSKA (reference sequence). CDR3 residues: CSALRDRGTAYEQYF. Here the CDR3 DNA reads TGCAGTGCTCTCCGGGACAGGGGAACGGCCTACGAGCAGTACTTC.